Shown below are 4 T cell receptor beta chains from a single sample sequenced in a study of T cell changes during pregnancy in multiple sclerosis. Clones were sequenced by immunoSEQ multiplex PCR, and TCRdb holds only the in-frame ones, with some missing. Of approximately 60,000 clones listed, roughly 88% were seen once; the top ten hold 5% to 7.5%. The sequenced sample was peripheral blood, obtained in the third trimester of pregnancy. The source is a female donor in good health, enrolled as a control in a pregnancy study.

This clone has just one count. This chain uses TRBV12-5 with TRBJ2-3; D perhaps matches TRBD1 (6 bases). The CDR3 sequence is 13 residues long. V lost 1 base and J 9 bases, leaving 11 bases between the germline ends. Germline CDR1 and CDR2: LGHNT and FRNRAP. CDR3 DNA: TGTGCTAGTGGTTTGGAACGGACAGCCACGCAGTATTTT. Its translation: CASGLERTATQYF. Full variable domain (rest looked up from reference TRBV12-5 and TRBJ2-3): DARVTQTPRHKVTEMGQEVTMRCQPILGHNTVFWYRQTMMQGLELLAYFRNRAPLDDSGMPKDRFSAEMPDATLATLKIQPSEPRDSAVYFCASGLERTATQYFGPGTRLTVL.

The genes are TRBV20-1 and TRBJ2-5; D is unclear. From germline, CDR1 is DFQATT and CDR2 SNEGSKA (reference sequence). This CDR3 is 11 amino acids long. V shed 8 bases and J shed 5 bases, with 12 bases lying between them. The CDR3 spells CSKKQWETQYF. The CDR3 coding sequence is TGCAGTAAAAAACAGTGGGAGACCCAGTACTTC.

The chain combines TRBV7-8 with TRBJ2-1; D is ambiguous. Germline V gene sequence: CDR1 SGHVS, CDR2 FQNEAQ. V dropped 3 bases and J dropped 0 bases, with 12 bases sitting between them. The CDR3 is 16 amino acids. CDR3 sequence: CASSFSAPSSYNEQFF. CDR3 DNA: TGTGCCAGCAGCTTTTCCGCCCCGAGCTCCTACAATGAGCAGTTCTTC. The entire variable domain, with the rest obtained from reference TRBV7-8 and TRBJ2-1, is as follows: GAGVSQSPRYKVAKRGQDVALRCDPISGHVSLFWYQQALGQGPEFLTYFQNEAQLDKSGLPSDRFFAERPEGSVSTLKIQRTQQEDSAVYLCASSFSAPSSYNEQFFGPGTRLTVL.

The rearrangement links TRBV7-9 to TRBJ1-2; maybe TRBD1 (6 bases). CDR3 length equals 15 residues. Germline values: CDR1 SEHNR, CDR2 FQNEAQ (reference sequence). Trimming cost V 5 bases and J 6 bases, with 19 bases left between them. The CDR3 sequence: CASSPTGSPGDGYTF. The DNA for the CDR3 is TGTGCCAGCAGCCCCACAGGGAGTCCGGGCGATGGCTACACCTTC.